This entry lists 7 T cell receptor beta chains sequenced from one sample in a study of T-cell reconstitution after alpha-beta-depleted transplantation in children. A TCRbeta library incorporating unique molecular identifiers was prepared. TCRdb reprocessed the PCR reads via MiXCR and lists one record per CDR3 protein. The sample includes 450,000 to 700,000 distinct CDR3 sequences, 25% to 30% of them seen just once. Sequenced here: PBMCs, sampled before TCRalphabeta/CD19-depleted stem cell transplant. The receptors derive from a boy less than two years old with Wiskott-Aldrich syndrome, due to receive a stem cell transplant.

In nucleotides, the CDR3 is TGTGCCATCAGTGAGTCACAGCTAAATGGCTACACCTTC. Translating gives CAISESQLNGYTF. V is TRBV10-3 and J is TRBJ1-2; D is unclear. The V gene lost 0 bases and the J gene lost 6 bases, with 8 bases spanning the gap. Germline assignment: CDR1 ENHRY and CDR2 SYGVKD. This CDR3 contains 13 residues.

This clonotype has only a few counts. The chain combines TRBV9 with TRBJ2-7; D gene unclear. Germline loops: CDR1 SGDLS, CDR2 YYNGEE. V was shortened by 0 bases and J by 2 bases, with 6 bases between the two germline ends. CDR3 length equals 13 residues. CDR3 protein: CASSVGGPYEQYF. The CDR3 DNA is TGTGCCAGCAGCGTAGGAGGACCCTACGAGCAGTACTTC.

This clonotype came up a few times. The V gene is TRBV27, the J gene TRBJ2-7, with 10 bases aligning to TRBD2. Germline V CDR1 and CDR2: MNHEY, SMNVEV (reference sequence). V gave up 9 bases and J gave up 0 bases; unmatched junction bases: 5. This CDR3 region has 14 residues. The DNA of the CDR3 is TGTGCCAGATCGGGACTAGCGACCTCCTACGAGCAGTACTTC. Translation: CARSGLATSYEQYF.

The chain joins TRBV6-5 to TRBJ2-7; perhaps TRBD1 as D (6 bases). There are 13 residues in the CDR3. The germline gives CDR1 MNHEY, CDR2 SVGAGI. Trimming removed 8 bases at V and 5 bases at J, with 16 bases between. CDR3 bases: TGTGCCAGCGGGTACAGGGTATTAGACGAGCAGTACTTC. Translating gives CASGYRVLDEQYF.

The rearrangement joins TRBV5-5 to TRBJ1-5; TRBD1 matches at 10 bases. The CDR3 is made up of 15 amino acids. Per germline, CDR1 SGHKS and CDR2 YYEKEE (reference sequence). The junction had 9 bases not matched to a gene; V was cut back by 0 bases and J by 12 bases. The chain's CDR3 is CASSLGVTGGAGQHF. The CDR3 nucleotides are TGTGCCAGCAGCTTGGGAGTGACAGGGGGCGCGGGCCAGCATTTT.

This clonotype was detected a few times. This chain links TRBV24-1 with TRBJ1-2; D not resolved. This CDR3 comprises 14 residues. Per germline, CDR1 KGHDR and CDR2 SFDVKD. V was pared by 6 bases and J by 4 bases, with 14 bases between. Here the CDR3 reads CATSLATLSYGYTF. CDR3 coding DNA: TGTGCCACCAGTCTCGCCACGCTGAGCTATGGCTACACCTTC.

The chain employs TRBV27 and TRBJ2-1; TRBD1 agrees at 10 bases. Germline V CDR1 and CDR2: MNHEY, SMNVEV (reference sequence). This CDR3 spans 16 amino acids. V lost 8 bases and J lost 4; bases outside the gene matches: 11. The CDR3: CASAFRGQGRYNEQFF. CDR3 sequence (DNA): TGTGCCAGCGCCTTCAGGGGACAGGGGAGGTACAATGAGCAGTTCTTC.